A selection of T cell receptor beta chains follows, all from one sample in a study of OX40 agonist ivuxolimab in advanced cancers. Generated by immunoSEQ multiplex PCR, the TCRdb table keeps only in-frame clones and is missing some. This table has about 36,000 clones, 88% appearing once. Sample: CD4+ or CD8+ T cells sorted from blood, taken in a trial of the OX40 agonist ivuxolimab. The receptors were sampled from an adult with an advanced solid tumor such as melanoma, head and neck, liver or kidney cancer. CDR3s include the opening cysteine and the closing phenylalanine or tryptophan. A D gene is named only where the DNA matches it firmly. A clone size is listed for some rows: how often the clone was seen (once, few, many), or a class if it is expanded.

D gene	clone size	J gene	V gene	CDR3 protein	CDR3 DNA
.	.	TRBJ1-5	TRBV7-8	CASSLRVGQPQHF	TGTGCCAGCAGTTTGAGGGTAGGCCAGCCCCAGCATTTT
TRBD2	.	TRBJ2-3	TRBV9	CASIQVPSGRASSTDTQYF	TGTGCCAGCATCCAAGTTCCGAGCGGGAGGGCCTCTAGCACAGATACGCAGTATTTT
.	.	TRBJ1-2	TRBV28	CASSFVKDYTF	TGTGCCAGCAGTTTTGTGAAGGACTACACCTTC
.	.	TRBJ1-1	TRBV28	CASSLLEGNTEAFF	TGTGCCAGCAGTTTACTGGAGGGGAACACTGAAGCTTTCTTT
TRBD1	once	TRBJ1-1	TRBV7-9	CASRLGQGMSTETFF	TGTGCCAGCAGACTCGGACAGGGGATGAGCACTGAAACTTTCTTT
TRBD2	.	TRBJ2-3	TRBV29-1	CSVEPSGSTDTQYF	TGCAGCGTTGAGCCTAGCGGGAGCACAGATACGCAGTATTTT
.	.	TRBJ1-4	TRBV4-1	CASSQATGATNEKLFF	TGCGCCAGCAGCCAAGCAACAGGCGCAACTAATGAAAAACTGTTTTTT
TRBD2	.	TRBJ2-1	TRBV2	CASSEVSGTPYNEQFF	TGTGCCAGCAGTGAAGTCAGCGGGACCCCCTACAATGAGCAGTTCTTC
.	once	TRBJ2-2	TRBV2	CASSEGVWTGELFF	TGTGCCAGCAGTGAGGGGGTATGGACCGGGGAGCTGTTTTTT
TRBD2	.	TRBJ2-7	TRBV27	CASSSSGAGEDYEQYF	TGTGCCAGCAGTTCCAGTGGGGCGGGAGAAGACTACGAGCAGTACTTC
TRBD2	.	TRBJ2-1	TRBV11-2	CASSLGTSVYNEQFF	TGTGCCAGCAGCTTAGGGACTAGCGTCTACAATGAGCAGTTCTTC
TRBD2	.	TRBJ2-3	TRBV9	CASSVATGAGVPDTQYF	TGTGCCAGCAGCGTAGCTACTGGAGCGGGAGTTCCAGATACGCAGTATTTT
.	once	TRBJ2-1	TRBV7-9	CASSFSGSYNEQFF	TGTGCCAGCAGCTTTTCTGGCTCCTACAATGAGCAGTTCTTC
.	few	TRBJ2-7	TRBV4-1	CASSLLRGASYEQYF	TGCGCCAGCAGCCTTTTACGGGGGGCCAGCTACGAGCAGTACTTC
TRBD2	.	TRBJ2-5	TRBV4-1	CASSLRLAAVEAQYF	TGCGCCAGCAGCCTTCGACTAGCGGCTGTCGAGGCCCAGTACTTC
.	.	TRBJ2-1	TRBV4-1	CASSQEGPASYNEQFF	TGCGCCAGCAGCCAAGAAGGTCCCGCCTCCTACAATGAGCAGTTCTTC
TRBD1	.	TRBJ1-1	TRBV5-3	CALKGATEAFF	TGTGCTCTAAAGGGGGCAACTGAAGCTTTCTTT
TRBD1	.	TRBJ2-5	TRBV6-5	CASSLEGQLQETQYF	TGTGCCAGCAGTTTAGAGGGACAGCTTCAAGAGACCCAGTACTTC
.	.	TRBJ2-7	TRBV7-9	CASSPREPLAVYEQYF	TGTGCCAGCAGCCCCCGGGAGCCATTAGCCGTGTACGAGCAGTACTTC
TRBD1	.	TRBJ2-7	TRBV7-6	CASSLGQGGQYF	TGTGCCAGCAGCCTCGGACAGGGTGGACAGTACTTC
.	few	TRBJ2-3	TRBV7-7	CASSFGGSTDTQYF	TGTGCTAGCAGCTTTGGTGGGAGCACAGATACGCAGTATTTT
.	.	TRBJ1-2	TRBV5-6	CASSSRDTAFYGYTF	TGTGCCAGCAGCAGCCGGGACACCGCTTTCTATGGCTACACCTTC
.	once	TRBJ2-1	TRBV7-9	CASSLSSAPYNEQFF	TGTGCCAGCAGCTTATCCAGCGCACCCTACAATGAGCAGTTCTTC
TRBD1	.	TRBJ2-7	TRBV11-3	CASSLGFGQAYEQYF	TGTGCCAGCAGCTTAGGGTTCGGACAGGCGTACGAGCAGTACTTC
TRBD1	.	TRBJ2-7	TRBV9	CASSVVGGDEQYF	TGTGCCAGCAGCGTAGTAGGGGGCGACGAGCAGTACTTC